Shown below are 9 T cell receptor beta chains from a single sample sequenced in a study of T cell responses to AZD1222 COVID-19 vaccine. Libraries were prepared by immunoSEQ multiplex PCR; TCRdb keeps only in-frame clonotypes and omits some of them. This table holds 100,000 to 150,000 clones, more than 75% found once. The sequencing here drew on peripheral blood, taken on day 0 of AZD1222 vaccination. These receptors originate from an adult in good health.

V is TRBV19 and J is TRBJ1-5; no clear D. The CDR3 is made up of 14 amino acids. Trimming took off 7 bases at V and 9 bases at J, with 19 bases between the two ends. The germline gives CDR1 LNHDA, CDR2 SQIVND (reference sequence). The CDR3 loop is CASTPIGPVGPQHF. The CDR3 DNA reads as TGTGCCAGTACCCCTATAGGACCAGTCGGGCCCCAGCATTTT.

The count of this clone is one. The genes are TRBV12-5 and TRBJ2-7, with D perhaps TRBD1 or TRBD2 (5 bases each). V shed 5 bases and J shed 6 bases, with 11 bases lying between them. Per the germline V gene, CDR1 is LGHNT and CDR2 is FRNRAP. The CDR3 sequence is 12 residues long. The CDR3 is CASGPPGLEQYF. DNA of the CDR3: TGTGCTAGTGGTCCCCCGGGGCTCGAGCAGTACTTC.

The chain uses TRBV4-2 and TRBJ2-7; the D call may be TRBD1 or TRBD2 (5 bases each). Germline values: CDR1 LGHNA, CDR2 YNFKEQ. The CDR3 is 18 amino acids. The V end lost 2 bases, the J end lost 6 bases, and 26 bases lay between the germline ends. This CDR3 reads CASSQKGAGPAGIFEQYF. In DNA form, the CDR3 reads TGTGCCAGCAGCCAAAAAGGGGCTGGCCCCGCCGGGATTTTCGAGCAGTACTTC.

V is TRBV11-2 and J is TRBJ2-3; D call uncertain. V lost 6 bases and J 6 bases, leaving 13 bases between the germline ends. This CDR3 contains 13 residues. Germline loops: CDR1 SGHAT, CDR2 FQNNGV. CDR3 nucleotide sequence: TGTGCCAGCAGGACGGACCCACGGGATACGCAGTATTTT. Its translation is CASRTDPRDTQYF.

This sequence joins TRBV5-8 and TRBJ2-7; 7 bases line up with TRBD2. The CDR3 runs to 14 residues. Trimming took 1 base from V and 2 from J; bases not matched to a gene: 3. Germline V CDR1 and CDR2: SGHTS, YDEGEE. The CDR3 region is CASSLLGGTYEQYF. The DNA for the CDR3 is TGTGCCAGCAGCTTGTTGGGGGGGACCTACGAGCAGTACTTC.

This clone appeared once. CDR3 in DNA: TGTGCCAGCAGACCCGACGGGGGATACTACGAGCAGTACTTC. Translated, it gives CASRPDGGYYEQYF. The V and J genes are TRBV6-6 and TRBJ2-7, with D possibly matching TRBD2 (6 bases). In germline, CDR1 is MNHNY, CDR2 SVGAGI (reference sequence). The CDR3 is made up of 14 amino acids. V was clipped by 6 bases and J by 3 bases, with 15 bases between them.

This sequence joins TRBV10-2 and TRBJ1-1; TRBD1 agrees at 11 bases. The junction had 14 bases not matched to a gene; V was cut back by 4 bases and J by 1 base. The CDR3 has 19 residues. CDR1 WSHSY and CDR2 SAAADI come from the germline V gene. This CDR3 is CASSVRSGTGGRRNTEAFF. The CDR3 nucleotides read TGCGCCAGCAGTGTAAGGTCAGGGACAGGGGGTAGGAGGAACACTGAAGCTTTCTTT.

The chain couples TRBV5-6 to TRBJ2-7; 10 bases line up with TRBD1. With 0 bases clipped from V and 3 bases from J, the junction kept 6 bases outside the gene matches. This CDR3 has 16 residues. The V gene's germline CDR1 is SGHDT and CDR2 YYEEEE. The CDR3 region has the DNA TGTGCCAGCAGCTTGGGACAGGGGGCCCTGATCTACGAGCAGTACTTC. Protein product: CASSLGQGALIYEQYF.

The chain carries TRBV3-1 (or the pseudogene TRBV3-2) and TRBJ1-6, with 9 bases that match TRBD1. In germline, CDR1 is LGHDT, CDR2 YNNKEL (reference sequence). CDR3 length: 14 residues. The trim removed 8 bases at V and 9 bases at J, leaving 8 bases unmatched. DNA for the CDR3: TGTGCCAGCCAAGATGGGACAGGGTTTTCACCCCTCCACTTT. This encodes CASQDGTGFSPLHF.